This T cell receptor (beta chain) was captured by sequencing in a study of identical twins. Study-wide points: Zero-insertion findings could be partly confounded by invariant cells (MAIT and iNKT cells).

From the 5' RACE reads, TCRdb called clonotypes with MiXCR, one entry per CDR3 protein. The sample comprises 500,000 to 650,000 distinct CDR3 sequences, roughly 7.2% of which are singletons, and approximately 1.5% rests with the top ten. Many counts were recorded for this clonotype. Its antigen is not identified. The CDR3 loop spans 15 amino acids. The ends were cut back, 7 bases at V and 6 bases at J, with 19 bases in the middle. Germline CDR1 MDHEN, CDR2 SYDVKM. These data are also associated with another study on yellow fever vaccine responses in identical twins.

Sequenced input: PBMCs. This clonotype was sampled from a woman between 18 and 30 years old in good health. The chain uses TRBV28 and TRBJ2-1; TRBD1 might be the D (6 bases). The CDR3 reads CASKYGGGAGNEQFF. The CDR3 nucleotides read TGTGCCAGCAAGTATGGTGGGGGCGCCGGCAATGAGCAGTTCTTC.